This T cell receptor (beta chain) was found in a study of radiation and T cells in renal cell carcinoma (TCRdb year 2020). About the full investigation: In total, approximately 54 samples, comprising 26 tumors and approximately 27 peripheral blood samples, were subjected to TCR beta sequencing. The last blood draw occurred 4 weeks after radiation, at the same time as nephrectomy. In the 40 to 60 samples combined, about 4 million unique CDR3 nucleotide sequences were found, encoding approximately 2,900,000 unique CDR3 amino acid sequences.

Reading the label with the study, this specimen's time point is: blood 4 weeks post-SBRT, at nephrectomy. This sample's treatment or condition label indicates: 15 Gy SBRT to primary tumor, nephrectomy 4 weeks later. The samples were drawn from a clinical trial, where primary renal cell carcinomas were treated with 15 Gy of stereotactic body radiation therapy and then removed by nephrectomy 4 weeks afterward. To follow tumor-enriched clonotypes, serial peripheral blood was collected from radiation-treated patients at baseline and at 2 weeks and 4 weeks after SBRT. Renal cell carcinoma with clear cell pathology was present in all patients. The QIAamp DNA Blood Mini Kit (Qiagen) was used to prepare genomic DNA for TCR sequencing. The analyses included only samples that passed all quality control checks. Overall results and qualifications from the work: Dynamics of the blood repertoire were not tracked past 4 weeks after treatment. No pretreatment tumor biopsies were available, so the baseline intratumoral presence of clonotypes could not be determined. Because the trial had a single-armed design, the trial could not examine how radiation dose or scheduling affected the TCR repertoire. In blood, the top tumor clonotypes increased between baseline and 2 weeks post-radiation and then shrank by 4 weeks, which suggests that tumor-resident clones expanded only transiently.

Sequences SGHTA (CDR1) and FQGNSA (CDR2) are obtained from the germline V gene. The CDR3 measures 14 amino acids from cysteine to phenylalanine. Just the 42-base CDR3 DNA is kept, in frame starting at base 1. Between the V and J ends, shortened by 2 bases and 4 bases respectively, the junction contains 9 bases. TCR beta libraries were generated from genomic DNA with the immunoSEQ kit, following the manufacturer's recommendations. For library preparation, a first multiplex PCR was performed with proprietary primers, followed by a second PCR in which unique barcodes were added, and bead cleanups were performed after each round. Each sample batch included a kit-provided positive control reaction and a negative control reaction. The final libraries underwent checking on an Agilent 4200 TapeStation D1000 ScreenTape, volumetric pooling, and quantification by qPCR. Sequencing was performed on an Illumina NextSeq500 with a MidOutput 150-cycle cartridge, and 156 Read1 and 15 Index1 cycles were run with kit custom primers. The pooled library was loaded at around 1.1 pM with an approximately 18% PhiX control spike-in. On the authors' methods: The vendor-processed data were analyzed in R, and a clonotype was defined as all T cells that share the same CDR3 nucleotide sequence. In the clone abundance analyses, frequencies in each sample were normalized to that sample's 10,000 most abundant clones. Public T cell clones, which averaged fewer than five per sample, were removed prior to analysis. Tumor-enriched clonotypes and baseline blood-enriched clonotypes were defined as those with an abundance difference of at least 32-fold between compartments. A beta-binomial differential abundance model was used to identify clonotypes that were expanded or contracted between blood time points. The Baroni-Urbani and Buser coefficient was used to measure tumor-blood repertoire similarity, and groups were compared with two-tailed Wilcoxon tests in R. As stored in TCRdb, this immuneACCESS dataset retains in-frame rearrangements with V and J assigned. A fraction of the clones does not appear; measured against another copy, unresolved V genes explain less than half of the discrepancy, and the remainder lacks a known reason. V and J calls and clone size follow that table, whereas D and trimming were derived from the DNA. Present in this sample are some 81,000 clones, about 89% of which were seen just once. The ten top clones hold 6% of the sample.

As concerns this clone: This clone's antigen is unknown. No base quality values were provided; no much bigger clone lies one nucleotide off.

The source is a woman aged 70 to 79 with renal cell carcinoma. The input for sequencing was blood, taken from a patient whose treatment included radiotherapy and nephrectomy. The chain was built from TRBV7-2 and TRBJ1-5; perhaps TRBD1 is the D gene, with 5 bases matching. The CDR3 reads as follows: CASSLRDRNQPQHF. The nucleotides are TGTGCCAGCAGCTTAAGGGACCGAAATCAGCCCCAGCATTTT.